Shown below are 26 T cell receptor beta chains from a single sample sequenced in a study of OX40 agonist ivuxolimab in advanced cancers. Profiled with immunoSEQ multiplex PCR; TCRdb holds only in-frame clones, not every one. The table shows about 64,000 clones, with under 95% occurring only once. The sample in question was CD4+ or CD8+ T cells sorted from blood, obtained in a trial of the OX40 agonist ivuxolimab. The receptors were gathered from an adult with an advanced solid tumor such as melanoma, head and neck, liver or kidney cancer.

The chain has TRBV10-1 and TRBJ2-1; D gene uncertain. The CDR3 spans 15 residues. V was pared by 3 bases and J by 11 bases, with 20 bases between. Germline V gene data show CDR1 as WNHNN and CDR2 as SYGVQD (reference sequence). This chain's CDR3 is CASSELWAPGLQQFF. CDR3 sequence (DNA): TGCGCCAGCAGTGAACTGTGGGCCCCCGGGCTTCAGCAGTTCTTC.

The V and J genes are TRBV25-1 and TRBJ1-1; D perhaps matches TRBD1 (5 bases). V lost 4 bases, J lost 4 bases, and 13 bases lay in between. The CDR3 consists of 14 residues. Germline values: CDR1 MGHDK, CDR2 SYGVNS. The CDR3 DNA reads as TGTGCCAGCAGTGCTCCCGGGGGGGTCACTGAAGCTTTCTTT. It encodes CASSAPGGVTEAFF.

The V and J genes are TRBV27 and TRBJ2-1, with TRBD2 as a possible D gene (5 bases). Trimming shortened V by 3 bases and J by 0 bases, and 15 bases separated the two germline ends. Germline CDR1 is MNHEY and CDR2 is SMNVEV (reference sequence). This CDR3 comprises 17 residues. The CDR3 loop reads CASSLRGPGNSYNEQFF. DNA of the CDR3: TGTGCCAGCAGTTTGCGAGGTCCGGGGAACTCCTACAATGAGCAGTTCTTC.

The chain couples TRBV5-6 to TRBJ2-1, with TRBD2 matching 7 bases. CDR1 is SGHDT and CDR2 is YYEEEE in the germline V gene. The V and J ends lost 4 bases and 5 bases, in that order; junction bases with no gene match: 15. The length of the CDR3 is 17 residues. The CDR3 DNA sequence: TGTGCCAGCAGCCCCATCGGATGGCGGGAGTATAACAATGAGCAGTTCTTC. Its protein product is CASSPIGWREYNNEQFF.

The CDR3 here is CASSLVGAGDYEQYF. The CDR3 region has the DNA TGTGCCAGCAGCTTAGTGGGTGCGGGAGACTACGAGCAGTACTTC. This chain connects TRBV7-2 to TRBJ2-7, with 7 bases matching TRBD2. This CDR3 has 15 residues. The trim removed 1 base at V and 3 bases at J, leaving 6 bases unmatched. Germline V lookup: CDR1 SGHTA, CDR2 FQGNSA.

This chain links TRBV4-2 with TRBJ1-2; D might be TRBD1 (6 bases). There are 15 residues in the CDR3. V gave up 0 bases and J gave up 7 bases, with 15 bases separating them. Germline CDR1 reads LGHNA; CDR2 reads YNFKEQ. CDR3 loop: CASSQDLGAFGGYTF. The CDR3, as DNA: TGTGCCAGCAGCCAAGATCTGGGGGCGTTTGGTGGCTACACCTTC.

The chain links TRBV4-1 to TRBJ2-5; no definite D call. Trimming shortened V by 4 bases and J by 0 bases, and 12 bases separated the two germline ends. The germline CDR1 and CDR2 sequences are MGHRA and YSYEKL. The CDR3 covers 15 residues. DNA of the CDR3: TGCGCCAGCAGCCGAAGAGACTGGTACCAAGAGACCCAGTACTTC. This sequence encodes CASSRRDWYQETQYF.

This rearrangement joins TRBV7-6 to TRBJ2-3; TRBD2 matches at 9 bases. The J segment lost 2 bases and the V segment lost 5 bases, leaving 8 bases of the junction unmatched. The germline gives CDR1 SGHVS, CDR2 FNYEAQ. The CDR3 loop spans 16 amino acids. The CDR3 spells CASSGGLAGSTDTQYF. The CDR3 DNA follows: TGTGCCAGCAGCGGGGGGCTAGCGGGATCCACAGATACGCAGTATTTT.

The chain combines TRBV30 with TRBJ1-1; D is unclear. Germline V CDR1 and CDR2: GTSNPN, SVGIG (reference sequence). The CDR3 runs to 13 residues. V was clipped by 1 base and J by 1 base, with 7 bases between them. CDR3 DNA: TGTGCCTGGAGTGGCAGCCGGAACACTGAAGCTTTCTTT. This codes for CAWSGSRNTEAFF.

The V and J genes are TRBV6-4 and TRBJ2-1; 12 bases match TRBD1. The CDR3 is made up of 16 amino acids. The V and J ends lost 6 bases and 6 bases, in that order; junction bases with no gene match: 9. Germline values: CDR1 MRHNA, CDR2 SNTAGT. In DNA, the CDR3 is TGTGCCAGCAGCGATGCCGGGACAGGGGGCATCAATGAGCAGTTCTTC. Its translation: CASSDAGTGGINEQFF.

The V gene is TRBV7-2, the J gene TRBJ2-7, with D possibly TRBD1 on 6 matching bases. Germline V gene lookup returns CDR1 SGHTA and CDR2 FQGNSA. Trimming removed 2 bases from V and 1 base from J, with 21 bases in between. The CDR3 covers 18 residues. In DNA form, the CDR3 reads TGTGCCAGCAGCTTAAACGTAATAAAACAGGGCCTATCCTACGAGCAGTACTTC. It encodes CASSLNVIKQGLSYEQYF. The whole variable domain, filled in from reference TRBV7-2 and TRBJ2-7, reads GAGVSQSPSNKVTEKGKDVELRCDPISGHTALYWYRQSLGQGLEFLIYFQGNSAPDKSGLPSDRFSAERTGGSVSTLTIQRTQQEDSAVYLCASSLNVIKQGLSYEQYFGPGTRLTVT.

This chain joins TRBV25-1 and TRBJ1-4; no reliable D call. The V end was cut by 2 bases, the J end by 0 bases, with 4 bases between. The CDR3 covers 14 residues. The germline gives CDR1 MGHDK, CDR2 SYGVNS. The DNA of the CDR3 is TGTGCCAGCAGTGAAAGTACAACTAATGAAAAACTGTTTTTT. This codes for CASSESTTNEKLFF. Variable domain in full (rest from reference TRBV25-1 and TRBJ1-4): EADIYQTPRYLVIGTGKKITLECSQTMGHDKMYWYQQDPGMELHLIHYSYGVNSTEKGDLSSESTVSRIRTEHFPLTLESARPSHTSQYLCASSESTTNEKLFFGSGTQLSVL.

This chain uses TRBV7-6 with TRBJ2-7; the match to TRBD1 covers 12 bases. There are 14 residues in the CDR3. The V segment lost 5 bases and the J segment 7 bases; nucleotides outside the gene matches: 6. Germline V gene lookup returns CDR1 SGHVS and CDR2 FNYEAQ. CDR3 sequence: CASSPGTGGREQYF. The CDR3 DNA is TGTGCCAGCAGCCCCGGGACAGGGGGCCGGGAGCAGTACTTC.

The rearrangement joins TRBV7-2 to TRBJ1-5; 8 nucleotides align to TRBD1. Germline CDR1 and CDR2: SGHTA and FQGNSA. The CDR3 extends over 14 amino acids. V lost 3 bases and J lost 6; bases outside the gene matches: 4. The CDR3 is CASSFAGGGQPQHF. DNA for the CDR3: TGTGCCAGCAGCTTTGCAGGGGGCGGTCAGCCCCAGCATTTT. Complete variable domain (other parts from reference TRBV7-2 and TRBJ1-5): GAGVSQSPSNKVTEKGKDVELRCDPISGHTALYWYRQSLGQGLEFLIYFQGNSAPDKSGLPSDRFSAERTGGSVSTLTIQRTQQEDSAVYLCASSFAGGGQPQHFGDGTRLSIL.

V usage is TRBV19 and J usage is TRBJ2-2; 12 nucleotides agree with TRBD2. This CDR3 spans 16 amino acids. Germline V CDR1 and CDR2: LNHDA, SQIVND (reference sequence). The V and J ends lost 8 bases and 5 bases, in that order; junction bases with no gene match: 9. The CDR3 sequence: CASHSQGLAGTGELFF. In DNA, the CDR3 is TGTGCCAGTCATTCCCAGGGACTAGCGGGTACCGGGGAGCTGTTTTTT.

V and J are TRBV11-3 and TRBJ2-1; unclear D gene. The CDR3 loop spans 11 amino acids. V was pared by 2 bases and J by 7 bases, with 3 bases between. Per the germline V gene, CDR1 is SGHNT and CDR2 is YENEEA. CDR3 sequence: CASSLTNEQFF. CDR3 in DNA: TGTGCCAGCAGCTTAACGAATGAGCAGTTCTTC.

This clone appeared a single time. This rearrangement joins TRBV5-4 to TRBJ1-1, with 8 nucleotides matching TRBD1. V trimming: 2 bases; J trimming: 3 bases; junction bases outside the gene matches: 9. CDR3 size: 16 residues. Per germline, CDR1 SGHNT and CDR2 YYREEE (reference sequence). The CDR3 spells CASSFGTGLFDTEAFF. The CDR3 DNA reads TGTGCCAGCAGCTTCGGGACAGGACTCTTCGACACTGAAGCTTTCTTT.

This sequence joins TRBV7-9 and TRBJ1-2, with TRBD1 matching over 9 bases. The V and J ends lost 2 bases and 6 bases, in that order; junction bases with no gene match: 7. Looked up from germline, CDR1 is SEHNR and CDR2 is FQNEAQ (reference sequence). CDR3 size: 15 residues. In DNA, the CDR3 is TGTGCCAGCAGCTTAAGCGGGACAGGGCTCAATGGCTACACCTTC. Translation gives CASSLSGTGLNGYTF.

The J gene is TRBJ1-5, the V gene TRBV9, with a possible D match to TRBD1 (5 bases). V gave up 2 bases and J gave up 4 bases, with 13 bases separating them. This CDR3 has 15 residues. CDR1 is SGDLS, CDR2 YYNGEE, per germline. The CDR3 reads CASSVSGLKNQPQHF. The DNA of the CDR3 is TGTGCCAGCAGCGTTTCGGGACTGAAGAATCAGCCCCAGCATTTT.

V usage is TRBV7-2 and J usage is TRBJ2-1, with D possibly being TRBD2 (6 bases). CDR1 is SGHTA, CDR2 FQGNSA, per germline. Trimming stripped 1 base from V and 4 bases from J, with 11 bases between. CDR3 length: 15 amino acids. CDR3 amino acids: CASSLERTIYNEQFF. CDR3 DNA: TGTGCCAGCAGCTTAGAGAGGACTATATACAATGAGCAGTTCTTC.

The chain uses TRBV28 and TRBJ1-2, with D uncertain. The CDR3 sequence is 12 residues long. The V end lost 3 bases, the J end lost 10 bases, and 12 bases lay between the germline ends. Germline assignment: CDR1 MDHEN and CDR2 SYDVKM. CDR3 sequence reads: CASSLSSQVYTF. CDR3 coding DNA: TGTGCCAGCAGTTTGTCCAGCCAAGTCTACACCTTC.

The rearrangement joins TRBV1 to TRBJ1-5; the table gives TRBD1 as D, unverified against the DNA. TRBV1 is labeled a pseudogene. The CDR3 has 17 amino acids. CDR3 residues: CTSSQERQGWVWQPQHF. Here the CDR3 DNA reads TGCACCAGCAGCCAGGAGAGACAGGGCTGGGTCTGGCAGCCCCAGCATTTT.

The chain links TRBV5-4 to TRBJ2-3, with 8 bases that match TRBD2. The CDR3 is 15 amino acids. V was pared by 2 bases and J by 11 bases, with 13 bases of the junction left unmatched. Per the germline V gene, CDR1 is SGHNT and CDR2 is YYREEE (reference sequence). The CDR3 sequence is CASSFPGGARDGQYF. CDR3 nucleotide sequence: TGTGCCAGCAGCTTCCCGGGAGGGGCCCGGGACGGGCAGTATTTT.

The chain carries TRBV19 and TRBJ2-1, with 8 bases that match TRBD2. Germline V gene data show CDR1 as LNHDA and CDR2 as SQIVND (reference sequence). The ends lost 7 bases at V and 6 bases at J; junction bases unmatched: 8. This CDR3 contains 14 residues. The CDR3 loop is CASIPGTRCNEQFF. CDR3 DNA: TGTGCCAGTATCCCCGGGACTAGATGCAATGAGCAGTTCTTC.

This clone was observed a handful of times. This chain connects TRBV28 to TRBJ2-1; TRBD1 agrees at 8 bases. Losses at the gene ends were 5 bases for V and 0 bases for J; bases not matched to a gene: 0. CDR3 length: 14 residues. Germline loops: CDR1 MDHEN, CDR2 SYDVKM. CDR3 in DNA: TGTGCCAGCAGTACAGGGGGCTCCTACAATGAGCAGTTCTTC. Its translation is CASSTGGSYNEQFF. Variable domain in full (rest from reference TRBV28 and TRBJ2-1): DVKVTQSSRYLVKRTGEKVFLECVQDMDHENMFWYRQDPGLGLRLIYFSYDVKMKEKGDIPEGYSVSREKKERFSLILESASTNQTSMYLCASSTGGSYNEQFFGPGTRLTVL.

In this sample, this clone turned up once. The chain couples TRBV27 to TRBJ2-1; the match to TRBD2 covers 10 bases. V gave up 7 bases and J gave up 2 bases; unmatched junction bases: 8. This CDR3 spans 16 amino acids. The germline V gene has CDR1 MNHEY and CDR2 SMNVEV (reference sequence). Here the CDR3 DNA reads TGTGCCAGCAAAAACACTCTAGCGGGAGCCTACAATGAGCAGTTCTTC. Residues: CASKNTLAGAYNEQFF.